The entry below gives a single T cell receptor (beta chain) sequence along with its context. Time point here: patch test 1, 2 weeks after DPC sensitization. Documented treatment: therapeutic diphenylcyclopropenone sensitization with weekly scalp DPC. The ends were cut back, 1 base at V and 0 bases at J, with 12 bases in the middle. Germline assignment: CDR1 MGHRA and CDR2 YSYEKL. CDR3 size: 16 residues. TCRdb processed the RACE reads anew with MiXCR; each CDR3 protein has one entry. The table has under 200,000 distinct CDR3 sequences, about 14% seen once. This sample is drawn from a study of human T cells and chemical hapten exposure. Study-wide background: A roughly 2 cm by roughly 2 cm inner upper arm patch received 2% DPC for sensitization.

This TCR derives from a woman in her twenties or thirties with alopecia areata. Some clones in this sample may be carry-over from other donors' samples. The starting material was whole blood, obtained in connection with sensitization to the hapten diphenylcyclopropenone (DPC). The rearrangement uses TRBV4-1 and TRBJ1-2, with D possibly TRBD1 on 5 matching bases. This chain's CDR3 is CASSQVYAGTNYGYTF. The CDR3 DNA is TGCGCCAGCAGCCAAGTGTATGCAGGGACTAACTATGGCTACACCTTC.